This entry is about one T cell receptor beta chain. Losses at the gene ends were 5 bases for V and 8 bases for J; bases not matched to a gene: 9. In germline, CDR1 is SEHNR, CDR2 FQNEAQ (reference sequence). This CDR3 spans 14 amino acids. TCRdb's copy holds only in-frame clones and misses some; the assay was immunoSEQ multiplex PCR. This table has some 15,000 clones, about 31% appearing once. This entry belongs to a study of tumour-infiltrating T cells in Burkitt lymphoma. Study context: Overall and progression-free survival were predicted by productive clonality.

The genes are TRBV7-9 and TRBJ2-4; 7 nucleotides align to TRBD1. Input material: tumor tissue. The TCR was taken from a human donor with diffuse large B-cell lymphoma. The DNA of the CDR3 is TGTGCCAGCAGCGTCGACAGGGAAGGGGACATTCAGTACTTC. Amino acids: CASSVDREGDIQYF.